The 25 T cell receptor beta chains reported below all come from one sample, sequenced in a study of type 1 regulatory T cells. TCRdb independently ran MiXCR on the reads; one entry per CDR3 protein. The sample lists around 64,000 distinct CDR3 sequences; less than 25% were seen once. No antigens are known for them. Study-wide points: Compared with non-Tr1 cells, Tr1 cells showed a narrower TCR repertoire.

The sample consisted of cultured type 1 regulatory T (Tr1) cells, either the whole culture or a sorted fraction (not recorded which). The receptors derive from a human donor in good health.

The CDR3 DNA follows: TGCAGTGCTTTCCGTCATGGGGGGGCAATCCTAACCGGGGAGCTGTTTTTT. This sequence encodes CSAFRHGGAILTGELFF. The gene calls are TRBV20-1 and TRBJ2-2; tentatively, D is TRBD2 (7 bases). V lost 5 bases and J 5 bases, leaving 24 bases between the germline ends. Per the germline V gene, CDR1 is DFQATT and CDR2 is SNEGSKA (reference sequence). The CDR3 is made up of 17 amino acids.

This rearrangement joins TRBV20-1 to TRBJ2-7; 7 bases agree with TRBD1. This CDR3 is built from 14 residues. Germline CDR1 and CDR2: DFQATT and SNEGSKA (reference sequence). The trim removed 6 bases at V and 4 bases at J, leaving 12 bases unmatched. This CDR3 is CSATWLDRIYEQYF. The DNA of the CDR3 is TGCAGTGCCACCTGGCTGGACAGGATATACGAGCAGTACTTC.

To note about this clonotype: A read error may produce the germline difference seen at one junction end. The rearrangement uses TRBV7-7 and TRBJ2-2; D is undetermined. Germline loops: CDR1 SSHAT, CDR2 FNYEAQ (reference sequence). The CDR3 length is 16 residues. As DNA, the CDR3 is TGTGCTAGCAGCTCTACCCGGGCGCGCAACACCGGGGAGCTGTTTTTT. This sequence encodes CASSSTRARNTGELFF.

The V call is TRBV29-1, the J call TRBJ1-1; no clear D gene. In germline, CDR1 is SQVTM, CDR2 ANQGSEA. The CDR3 is 11 amino acids. The ends were cut back, 3 bases at V and 0 bases at J, with 2 bases in the middle. The CDR3 here is CSVDMNTEAFF. CDR3 nucleotides: TGCAGCGTTGACATGAACACTGAAGCTTTCTTT.

This clonotype has only a few counts. This chain uses TRBV12-3 or TRBV12-4 with TRBJ2-2; TRBD1 matches 9 bases. V trimming: 8 bases; J trimming: 3 bases; junction bases outside the gene matches: 1. The CDR3 covers 13 residues. For the CDR3, the DNA is TGTGCCAGCCGACAGGGGGACACCGGGGAGCTGTTTTTT. This gives the protein CASRQGDTGELFF.

This clonotype was recorded many times. CDR3 bases: TGCGCCAGCAGCGTCACCTTTACCGGGAGCAGCGGGGAGACCCAGTACTTC. As protein: CASSVTFTGSSGETQYF. V and J are TRBV5-1 and TRBJ2-5; D might be TRBD2 (6 bases). Germline CDR1 reads SGHRS; CDR2 reads YFSETQ. This CDR3 has 17 amino acids. V was trimmed by 4 bases and J by 5 bases, leaving 24 bases between them.

The chain carries TRBV5-1 and TRBJ2-1; D possibly corresponds to TRBD2 (5 bases). The CDR3 runs to 15 residues. The V gene's germline CDR1 is SGHRS and CDR2 YFSETQ. Trimming took 8 bases from V and 2 from J, leaving 17 bases between them. In nucleotides, the CDR3 is TGCGCCAGTCAGGAAGGGCCGGGGACCTACAATGAGCAGTTCTTC. Amino acids: CASQEGPGTYNEQFF.

The rearrangement uses TRBV10-2 and TRBJ1-2, with D unresolved. This CDR3 has 13 amino acids. Trimming left V 4 bases short and J 8 bases short, with 14 bases between. Germline loops: CDR1 WSHSY, CDR2 SAAADI. DNA of the CDR3: TGCGCCAGCAGTGCTGACACAACGGGGGGCTACACCTTC. This gives the protein CASSADTTGGYTF.

This clonotype was picked up many times. V gene TRBV20-1 combines with J gene TRBJ2-7; no clear D gene. Germline assignment: CDR1 DFQATT and CDR2 SNEGSKA (reference sequence). The V end lost 3 bases, the J end lost 3 bases, and 9 bases lay between the germline ends. The CDR3 loop spans 12 amino acids. CDR3 amino acids: CSARGEDYEQYF. Written as DNA, the CDR3 is TGCAGTGCTAGGGGTGAGGACTACGAGCAGTACTTC.

The rearrangement joins TRBV19 to TRBJ2-5, with D perhaps TRBD2 (5 bases). CDR3 length: 13 amino acids. CDR1 LNHDA and CDR2 SQIVND come from the germline V gene (reference sequence). Trimming stripped 4 bases from V and 2 bases from J, with 8 bases between. The CDR3 DNA follows: TGTGCCAGTAGTACGAGCGGACAAGAGACCCAGTACTTC. As protein: CASSTSGQETQYF. The entire variable domain, with the rest obtained from reference TRBV19 and TRBJ2-5, is as follows: DGGITQSPKYLFRKEGQNVTLSCEQNLNHDAMYWYRQDPGQGLRLIYYSQIVNDFQKGDIAEGYSVSREKKESFPLTVTSAQKNPTAFYLCASSTSGQETQYFGPGTRLLVL.

This clonotype appeared once. This sequence joins TRBV20-1 and TRBJ2-5, with a tentative D call TRBD2 (5 bases). The length of the CDR3 is 10 residues. CDR1 is DFQATT, CDR2 SNEGSKA, per germline (reference sequence). The chain's CDR3 is CSRGMETQYF. Here the CDR3 DNA reads TGCAGCAGAGGGATGGAGACCCAGTACTTC.

This clonotype was detected a few times. The chain carries TRBV7-2 and TRBJ2-1, with 7 bases aligning to TRBD2. Germline trimming cut 4 bases from V and 8 bases from J; bases unmatched to any gene: 8. CDR3 length: 14 residues. Germline V gene lookup returns CDR1 SGHTA and CDR2 FQGNSA. CDR3 residues: CASSSTYGGYEQFF. In DNA, the CDR3 is TGTGCCAGCAGCTCTACCTACGGGGGGTATGAGCAGTTCTTC.

Many counts were recorded for this clonotype. The genes are TRBV2 and TRBJ2-2; D gene ambiguous. The germline gives CDR1 SNHLY, CDR2 FYNNEI. V lost 6 bases to trimming and J lost 7 bases, with 9 bases between them. This CDR3 contains 12 residues. CDR3 sequence (DNA): TGTGCCAGCAGCCTTCTAGGCGGGGAGCTGTTTTTT. This codes for CASSLLGGELFF.

The sample holds a few counts of this clonotype. The J gene is TRBJ2-3, the V gene TRBV6-1; D not certain. The CDR3 has 16 amino acids. V was shortened by 1 base and J by 4 bases, with 15 bases between the two germline ends. The germline gives CDR1 MNHNS, CDR2 SASEGT. The CDR3 here is CASSEGDTPPSDTQYF. CDR3 in DNA: TGTGCCAGCAGTGAAGGGGATACCCCCCCCTCAGATACGCAGTATTTT.

This clonotype was seen more than once but under ten times. The chain employs TRBV6-6 and TRBJ1-2, with D hard to call. The CDR3 is 14 residues long. Looked up from germline, CDR1 is MNHNY and CDR2 is SVGAGI (reference sequence). V lost 0 bases to trimming and J lost 2 bases, with 7 bases between them. Here the CDR3 reads CASSYSELNYGYTF. The CDR3, as DNA: TGTGCCAGCAGTTACTCGGAGCTAAACTATGGCTACACCTTC.

The V and J genes are TRBV2 and TRBJ1-1, with 7 bases lining up with TRBD1. Germline V gene data show CDR1 as SNHLY and CDR2 as FYNNEI. The CDR3 extends over 13 amino acids. Trimming at V came to 7 bases and at J to 5 bases, leaving 7 bases not matched to a gene. The CDR3 DNA reads as TGTGCCAGCACTTTAGGACAGGCGACTGAAGCTTTCTTT. It yields the protein CASTLGQATEAFF.

At least ten counts were recorded for this clonotype. The J gene is TRBJ1-5, the V gene TRBV18; D unresolved. V shed 3 bases and J shed 5 bases, with 8 bases lying between them. Germline V CDR1 and CDR2: KGHSH, LQKENI. The CDR3 covers 13 residues. The CDR3 loop is CASSPTRDQPQHF. The DNA for the CDR3 is TGTGCCAGCTCACCGACGAGAGATCAGCCCCAGCATTTT.

This clonotype was observed a single time. The chain recombines TRBV9 with TRBJ2-7, with D maybe TRBD1 (6 bases). V was cut by 2 bases and J by 4 bases, with 16 bases left in between. Germline CDR1 and CDR2: SGDLS and YYNGEE. The CDR3 has 15 residues. The CDR3 spells CASSVTPGQPYEQYF. In DNA, the CDR3 is TGTGCCAGCAGCGTGACCCCGGGACAACCATACGAGCAGTACTTC.

With respect to this clonotype: A much more abundant neighbour one base away suggests this may be a read error. The V gene is TRBV21-1, the J gene TRBJ2-3. TRBV21-1 is noted as a pseudogene. The CDR3 spans 11 residues. As DNA, the CDR3 is TGTGCCAGCAGCAAAACAGATACGCAGTATTTT. Translated, it gives CASSKTDTQYF.

This clonotype was counted at least ten times. J is TRBJ2-1 and V is TRBV5-1; D ambiguous. Germline CDR1 SGHRS, CDR2 YFSETQ. This CDR3 contains 14 residues. V shed 0 bases and J shed 6 bases, with 10 bases lying between them. CDR3 DNA: TGCGCCAGCAGCTTGGTGGTGGGTATCAATGAGCAGTTCTTC. Translation gives CASSLVVGINEQFF.

The table lists this clonotype with many counts. CDR3 sequence reads: CASSLGGSNQPQHF. The CDR3 DNA follows: TGCGCCAGCAGCTTGGGGGGCAGCAATCAGCCCCAGCATTTT. The V call is TRBV5-1, the J call TRBJ1-5; a weak D match, TRBD1 (5 bases). V was shortened by 0 bases and J by 1 base, with 5 bases between the two germline ends. The CDR3 totals 14 residues. Germline V gene lookup returns CDR1 SGHRS and CDR2 YFSETQ.

This clonotype has just a few counts. The chain links TRBV20-1 to TRBJ2-1; 11 nucleotides agree with TRBD2. Germline values: CDR1 DFQATT, CDR2 SNEGSKA (reference sequence). The CDR3 runs to 12 residues. The V and J ends lost 6 bases and 6 bases, in that order; junction bases with no gene match: 1. The CDR3 loop reads CSAGTSGNEQFF. Here the CDR3 DNA reads TGCAGTGCAGGGACTAGCGGCAATGAGCAGTTCTTC.

V is TRBV27 and J is TRBJ2-7; no clear D gene. V lost 1 base, J lost 1 base, and 11 bases lay in between. The CDR3 spans 15 residues. From germline, CDR1 is MNHEY and CDR2 SMNVEV (reference sequence). The chain's CDR3 is CASSLLAGKSYEQYF. The CDR3 DNA reads TGTGCCAGCAGTTTATTGGCCGGTAAATCCTACGAGCAGTACTTC.

The sample holds a few counts of this clonotype. The V gene is TRBV20-1, the J gene TRBJ2-2; TRBD1 is a possible D gene (5 bases). Germline lookup yields CDR1 DFQATT and CDR2 SNEGSKA (reference sequence). V was cut by 8 bases and J by 6 bases, with 19 bases left in between. There are 14 residues in the CDR3. The DNA of the CDR3 is TGCAGTACCCTCAGGGCTCACAGGCCCGGGGAGCTGTTTTTT. This sequence encodes CSTLRAHRPGELFF.

The chain recombines TRBV12-3 or TRBV12-4 with TRBJ2-7; 7 positions match TRBD1. This CDR3 spans 13 amino acids. Trimming removed 6 bases from V and 2 bases from J; junction bases left unmatched: 4. The CDR3 bases are TGTGCCAGCAGACGGACAGGCGCCTACGAGCAGTACTTC. Translating gives CASRRTGAYEQYF.